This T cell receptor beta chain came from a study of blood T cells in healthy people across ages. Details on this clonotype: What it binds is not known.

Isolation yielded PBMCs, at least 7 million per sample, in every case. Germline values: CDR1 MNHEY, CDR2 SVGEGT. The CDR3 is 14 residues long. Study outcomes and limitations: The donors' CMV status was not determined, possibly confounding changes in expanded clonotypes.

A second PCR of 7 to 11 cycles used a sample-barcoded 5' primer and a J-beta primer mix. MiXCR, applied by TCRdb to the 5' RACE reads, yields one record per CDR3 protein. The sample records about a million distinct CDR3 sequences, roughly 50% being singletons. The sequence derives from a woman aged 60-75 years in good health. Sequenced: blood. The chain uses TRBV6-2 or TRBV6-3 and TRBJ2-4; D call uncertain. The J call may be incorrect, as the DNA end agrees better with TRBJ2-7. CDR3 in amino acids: CASSRTVPTYEQYF. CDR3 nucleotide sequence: TGTGCCAGCAGCCGAACAGTACCAACCTACGAGCAGTACTTC.